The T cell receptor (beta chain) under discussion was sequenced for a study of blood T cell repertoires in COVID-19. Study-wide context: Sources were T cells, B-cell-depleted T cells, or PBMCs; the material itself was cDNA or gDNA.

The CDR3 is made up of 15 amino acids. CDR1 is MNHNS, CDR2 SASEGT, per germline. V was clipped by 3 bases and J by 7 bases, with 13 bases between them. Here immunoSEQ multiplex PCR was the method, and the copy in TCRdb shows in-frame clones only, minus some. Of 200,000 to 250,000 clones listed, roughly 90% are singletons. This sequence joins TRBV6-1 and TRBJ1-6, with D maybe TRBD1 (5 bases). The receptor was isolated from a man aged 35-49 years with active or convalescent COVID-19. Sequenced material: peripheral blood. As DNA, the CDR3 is TGTGCCAGCAGTGACCAGGGTTTAACAAATTCACCCCTCCACTTT. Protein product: CASSDQGLTNSPLHF.